This is a list of T cell receptor beta chains from one sample in a study of Ad26.COV2.S vaccination and SARS-CoV-2 variants. Sequenced by immunoSEQ multiplex PCR; TCRdb stores in-frame clones only, minus some. The sample gives around 450,000 clones, about 91% of which show up once; approximately 2.5% is in the top ten. Sequencing used peripheral blood, obtained in a trial of Ad26.COV2.S vaccine versus placebo. Source of these receptors: a person aged 18 to 59 who received the Ad26.COV2.S COVID-19 vaccine or a placebo. Each CDR3 is given with its conserved first and last residue. A D gene is named only where the DNA matches it firmly. The listing skips clone size in some rows; elsewhere it reads once, few, many or a size class.

>.|TRBJ1-4|TRBV28|.
TGTGCCAGCAGTTTTCACGCGGGAACTAATGAAAAACTGTTTTTT
CASSFHAGTNEKLFF
>.|TRBJ2-1|TRBV28|.
TGTGCCAGCAGTTTATGGGGAACAGGCGGTGAGCAGTTCTTC
CASSLWGTGGEQFF
>TRBD1|TRBJ1-2|TRBV5-1|.
TGCGCCAGCAGCCTGGGACAGGAGGGCTATGGCTACACCTTC
CASSLGQEGYGYTF
>.|TRBJ2-3|TRBV24-1|once
TGTGCCACCAGTGATTTTCGGGATACGCAGTATTTT
CATSDFRDTQYF
>TRBD1|TRBJ1-6|TRBV4-2|.
TGTGCCAGCAGCCAAGGATCAGGGGGGGGTTCACCCCTCCACTTT
CASSQGSGGGSPLHF
>.|TRBJ1-6|TRBV9|few
TGTGCCAGCAGCGCGTTCCAGGGGAAGAATTCACCCCTCCACTTT
CASSAFQGKNSPLHF
>.|TRBJ2-5|TRBV5-1|once
TGCGCCAGCAGCTTGGTAGGGGCTGGCGAGACCCAGTACTTC
CASSLVGAGETQYF
>.|TRBJ2-3|TRBV4-3|.
TGCGCCAGCAGCCAAGCGGGTGCTAGCACAGATACGCAGTATTTT
CASSQAGASTDTQYF
>.|TRBJ2-1|TRBV5-6|.
TGTGCCAGCAGCCACGATCTCCCTATCTACAATGAGCAGTTCTTC
CASSHDLPIYNEQFF
>.|TRBJ2-5|TRBV24-1|.
TGTGCCACCAGTGATACGACAGAGTACCAAGAGACCCAGTACTTC
CATSDTTEYQETQYF
>TRBD1|TRBJ1-1|TRBV18|once
TGTGCCAGCTCACCTTTCCAGGGGGGTGAAGCTTTCTTT
CASSPFQGGEAFF
>.|TRBJ2-1|TRBV7-9|.
TGTGCCAGCAGCTTACCCCCCACTGGCCCCCTTAACAATGAGCAGTTCTTC
CASSLPPTGPLNNEQFF
>TRBD1|TRBJ1-1|TRBV4-2|.
TGTGCCAGCAGCCAAGAAGGGGGCAGAACTGAAGCTTTCTTT
CASSQEGGRTEAFF
>TRBD1|TRBJ1-2|TRBV10-3|.
TGTGCCATCAGTGACAAGGCAGGGGGCGATGGCTACACCTTC
CAISDKAGGDGYTF
>.|TRBJ1-5|TRBV4-1|.
TGCGCCAGCAGCCAAGTTGCCGGAGGAAATGGCAATCAGCCCCAGCATTTT
CASSQVAGGNGNQPQHF
>TRBD1|TRBJ2-3|TRBV5-1|.
TGCGCCAGCAGCTTGGGACAGGGCATCCCAGATACGCAGTATTTT
CASSLGQGIPDTQYF
>.|TRBJ1-2|TRBV6-5|.
TGTGCCAGCAGTTACAGGTTGGAAGGGACCTATGGCTACACCTTC
CASSYRLEGTYGYTF
>.|TRBJ1-4|TRBV7-2|.
TGTGCCAGCAGCCCGGATAGGGCCCGGAGGGAAAAACTGTTTTTT
CASSPDRARREKLFF
>TRBD1|TRBJ1-4|TRBV7-9|few
TGTGCCAGCAGCTCGGCCGGGACAGGGGTTGAAAAACTGTTTTTT
CASSSAGTGVEKLFF
>.|TRBJ2-1|TRBV24-1|.
TGTGCCACCAGGGGAGCGGGCGAGGGATATGAGCAGTTCTTC
CATRGAGEGYEQFF
>.|TRBJ2-1|TRBV15|.
TGTGCCACCAGCAGCTTCCCTCCCTCAAGCTCCTACAATGAGCAGTTCTTC
CATSSFPPSSSYNEQFF
>.|TRBJ2-1|TRBV6-5|.
TGTGCCGCCGGGAGCCACAATGAGCAGTTCTTC
CAAGSHNEQFF
>TRBD2|TRBJ2-3|TRBV24-1|.
TGTGCCACCAGTGATCCCAGCGGGGGGCGGGATACGCAGTATTTT
CATSDPSGGRDTQYF
>.|TRBJ1-1|TRBV7-3|.
TGTGCCAGCAGCTGGGACAAGAACACTGAAGCTTTCTTT
CASSWDKNTEAFF
>TRBD2|TRBJ2-1|TRBV7-6|.
TGTGCCAGCAGCCACCTAGCGGGGGGGACCTACAATGAGCAGTTCTTC
CASSHLAGGTYNEQFF
>.|TRBJ1-2|TRBV4-3|.
TGCGCCAGCAGCCAAGATACGTGGCCCGACTATGGCTACACCTTC
CASSQDTWPDYGYTF
>.|TRBJ1-2|TRBV6-5|.
TGTGCCAGCAGTCGGGGGGCACAGGGACACCGCTACACCTTC
CASSRGAQGHRYTF
>.|TRBJ1-2|TRBV28|.
TGTGCCAGCAGTTCTCTACCGGGTCTCTATGGCTACACCTTC
CASSSLPGLYGYTF
>TRBD1|TRBJ2-7|TRBV6-5|few
TGTGCCAGCAGACAGGGGGGACGAATATACGAGCAGTACTTC
CASRQGGRIYEQYF